A single sample is the source of the 13 T cell receptor beta chains below, sequenced in a study of blood T cells in healthy people across ages. The second PCR ran about 7 to 12 cycles with a sample-barcoded 5' primer and J-beta primers. TCRdb reprocessed the 5' RACE reads via MiXCR and lists one record per CDR3 protein. The sample lists 800,000 or so distinct CDR3 sequences, approximately 25% occurring once. This same sample was also part of a study on T cells of mothers and their children.

The sequenced sample consisted of blood. All receptors derive from a boy aged 10-17 years in good health.

This clonotype was seen more than once but under ten times. V and J are TRBV11-1 and TRBJ2-5; D may be TRBD1 (6 bases). CDR1 SGHAT and CDR2 FQDESV come from the germline V gene (reference sequence). This CDR3 comprises 15 residues. Trimming took 3 bases from V and 2 from J, leaving 13 bases between them. This CDR3 reads CASSFQGTIQETQYF. As DNA, the CDR3 is TGTGCCAGCAGCTTTCAGGGGACGATACAAGAGACCCAGTACTTC. Full variable domain (remainder filled in from reference TRBV11-1 and TRBJ2-5): EAEVAQSPRYKITEKSQAVAFWCDPISGHATLYWYRQILGQGPELLVQFQDESVVDDSQLPKDRFSAERLKGVDSTLKIQPAELGDSAMYLCASSFQGTIQETQYFGPGTRLLVL.

The CDR3, as DNA: TGCGCCAGCAGCTTGGAATTAGCTCCCGAGCAGTACTTC. This encodes CASSLELAPEQYF. The rearrangement joins TRBV5-1 to TRBJ2-7; no clear D. This CDR3 has 13 amino acids. V lost 0 bases to trimming and J lost 6 bases, with 10 bases between them. CDR1 and CDR2 (germline): SGHRS, YFSETQ.

In its sample, this clonotype was seen many times. V gene TRBV4-3 combines with J gene TRBJ2-7, with 8 positions matching TRBD1. This CDR3 is built from 14 residues. V was pared by 2 bases and J by 7 bases, with 7 bases of the junction left unmatched. Germline V gene sequence: CDR1 LGHNA, CDR2 YSLEER. The CDR3 region has the DNA TGCGCCAGCAGCCAACGACAGGGGCTTGGTGAGCAGTACTTC. Residues: CASSQRQGLGEQYF.

CDR3 coding DNA: TGCAGCGTTGACAGGGAGGGGAACATTCAGTACTTC. Protein product: CSVDREGNIQYF. V gene TRBV29-1 combines with J gene TRBJ2-4, with 7 bases fitting TRBD2. Germline CDR1 and CDR2: SQVTM and ANQGSEA. There are 12 residues in the CDR3. The V and J ends lost 3 bases and 7 bases, in that order; junction bases with no gene match: 3. Together with reference TRBV29-1 and TRBJ2-4, the CDR3 gives the full variable domain: SAVISQKPSRDICQRGTSLTIQCQVDSQVTMMFWYRQQPGQSLTLIATANQGSEATYESGFVIDKFPISRPNLTFSTLTVSNMSPEDSSIYLCSVDREGNIQYFGAGTRLSVL.

The chain is built from TRBV7-2 and TRBJ2-6; D uncertain. CDR1 SGHTA and CDR2 FQGNSA come from the germline V gene. The CDR3 contains 14 residues. The V end lost 7 bases, the J end lost 2 bases, and 9 bases lay between the germline ends. The CDR3 reads CASTNVAGANVLTF. The CDR3 DNA follows: TGTGCCAGCACCAACGTGGCTGGGGCCAACGTCCTGACTTTC.

This clonotype turned up a few times. This chain uses TRBV12-3 or TRBV12-4 with TRBJ1-1; D is undetermined. Trimming took off 7 bases at V and 1 base at J, with 13 bases between the two ends. This CDR3 spans 14 amino acids. Here the CDR3 DNA reads TGTGCCAGCACCAAAGGGTCAGAGAACACTGAAGCTTTCTTT. This gives the protein CASTKGSENTEAFF.

CDR3 sequence reads: CSARDSRLASGANVLTF. The CDR3 DNA sequence: TGCAGTGCTAGAGATTCCCGGCTAGCTTCTGGGGCCAACGTCCTGACTTTC. The chain employs TRBV20-1 and TRBJ2-6; weak D call: TRBD2 (5 bases). CDR1 and CDR2 (germline): DFQATT, SNEGSKA (reference sequence). Trimming removed 0 bases at V and 1 base at J, with 13 bases between. The CDR3 length is 17 residues.

This chain connects TRBV29-1 to TRBJ2-1; 12 nucleotides line up with TRBD2. The J call is doubtful: the DNA matches TRBJ2-7 better. The CDR3 runs 13 residues. CDR1 is SQVTM, CDR2 ANQGSEA, per germline. The CDR3 bases are TGCAGCTTCCGGACTAGCGGGATGCACGAGCAGTACTTC. Its protein is CSFRTSGMHEQYF.

The chain links TRBV20-1 to TRBJ2-7; the D is unclear. Germline V CDR1 and CDR2: DFQATT, SNEGSKA (reference sequence). V shed 7 bases and J shed 6 bases, with 19 bases lying between them. The CDR3 extends over 13 amino acids. The CDR3 loop reads CSGLPVLSGEQYF. The DNA for the CDR3 is TGCAGTGGGCTGCCAGTCCTGTCAGGCGAGCAGTACTTC.

The J gene is TRBJ1-2, the V gene TRBV5-4; 8 bases match TRBD1. The germline gives CDR1 SGHNT, CDR2 YYREEE (reference sequence). The CDR3 consists of 15 residues. Germline trimming cut 4 bases from V and 5 bases from J; bases unmatched to any gene: 10. CDR3 DNA: TGTGCCAGCAGCCCATTCGGACAGGGTTCTTATGGCTACACCTTC. Translated, it gives CASSPFGQGSYGYTF.

In this sample, this clonotype turned up a few times. The chain employs TRBV9 and TRBJ2-7; the D is unclear. Germline CDR1 is SGDLS and CDR2 is YYNGEE. This CDR3 comprises 14 residues. Trimming shortened V by 0 bases and J by 2 bases, and 9 bases separated the two germline ends. The CDR3 DNA sequence: TGTGCCAGCAGCGTAGGGGGTCCAACCTACGAGCAGTACTTC. It translates to CASSVGGPTYEQYF.

This clonotype has a single count. The V and J genes are TRBV5-6 and TRBJ1-5; 11 positions agree with TRBD1. Trimming at V came to 4 bases and at J to 3 bases, leaving 6 bases not matched to a gene. This CDR3 has 16 amino acids. The germline V gene encodes CDR1 SGHDT and CDR2 YYEEEE. This chain's CDR3 is CASSTRTGGPNQPQHF. In DNA, the CDR3 is TGTGCCAGCAGCACCAGGACAGGGGGCCCCAATCAGCCCCAGCATTTT.

This clonotype was found many times. The rearrangement links TRBV4-1 to TRBJ1-4, with D unresolved. V gave up 1 base and J gave up 8 bases, with 20 bases separating them. Germline values: CDR1 MGHRA, CDR2 YSYEKL. CDR3 length: 17 amino acids. CDR3 in DNA: TGCGCCAGCAGCCAAGGACGCCGAGGATCGGGAGGGGAAAAACTGTTTTTT. The encoded protein is CASSQGRRGSGGEKLFF.